These 29 T cell receptor beta chains share one sample of origin, sequenced in a study of CD8+ T cells in alopecia areata. cDNA reverse transcribed from extracted RNA served as the sequencing template. Here immunoSEQ multiplex PCR was the method, and the copy in TCRdb shows in-frame clones only, minus some. The repertoire holds 200,000 or so clones, with 50% to 70% as singletons. The sample here was CD4+ T cells sorted from blood, taken at week 0. All receptors derive from a human donor with alopecia areata.

This chain uses TRBV20-1 with TRBJ2-3; D assignment may be TRBD1 or TRBD2 (5 bases each). The CDR3 is 11 amino acids. CDR1 is DFQATT, CDR2 SNEGSKA, per germline (reference sequence). V was clipped by 6 bases and J by 6 bases, with 10 bases between them. The chain's CDR3 is CSALWGDTQYF. CDR3 DNA sequence: TGCAGTGCCCTCTGGGGGGATACGCAGTATTTT.

CDR3 sequence reads: CASSLTGTSGSRQFF. The CDR3 DNA sequence: TGTGCCAGCAGCCTAACCGGGACTAGCGGGAGCCGGCAGTTCTTC. The rearrangement links TRBV6-5 to TRBJ2-1, with TRBD2 identical over 14 bases. Germline V gene sequence: CDR1 MNHEY, CDR2 SVGAGI. The CDR3 is 15 amino acids. Trimming cost V 6 bases and J 12 bases; bases outside gene matches: 10.

This clone has just a few counts. The V and J genes are TRBV7-8 and TRBJ2-7; 9 nucleotides line up with TRBD2. This CDR3 is 16 amino acids long. Losses at the gene ends were 4 bases for V and 0 bases for J; bases not matched to a gene: 7. The germline V gene has CDR1 SGHVS and CDR2 FQNEAQ. CDR3 in amino acids: CASSWAISGSSYEQYF. CDR3 coding DNA: TGTGCCAGCAGCTGGGCGATTAGCGGGAGCTCCTACGAGCAGTACTTC. The entire variable domain, with the rest obtained from reference TRBV7-8 and TRBJ2-7, is as follows: GAGVSQSPRYKVAKRGQDVALRCDPISGHVSLFWYQQALGQGPEFLTYFQNEAQLDKSGLPSDRFFAERPEGSVSTLKIQRTQQEDSAVYLCASSWAISGSSYEQYFGPGTRLTVT.

V and J are TRBV30 and TRBJ2-3; D gene uncertain. The CDR3 extends over 15 amino acids. The V and J ends lost 1 base and 4 bases respectively, with 15 bases between them. The germline V gene has CDR1 GTSNPN and CDR2 SVGIG (reference sequence). In nucleotides, the CDR3 is TGTGCCTGGAGTGAGGGTAATTCGGGTTCAGATACGCAGTATTTT. Protein product: CAWSEGNSGSDTQYF.

Written as DNA, the CDR3 is TGTGCCAGCAGCTTGGGGCTGACCTATGGCTACACCTTC. It specifies CASSLGLTYGYTF. The rearrangement uses TRBV5-4 and TRBJ1-2; no reliable D call. CDR1 and CDR2 from the germline V gene are SGHNT and YYREEE (reference sequence). The V gene lost 0 bases and the J gene lost 4 bases, with 7 bases spanning the gap. The CDR3 has 13 amino acids.

V and J are TRBV29-1 and TRBJ2-5, with a tentative D call TRBD2 (5 bases). The CDR3 sequence is 12 residues long. The V end was cut by 5 bases, the J end by 3 bases, with 10 bases between. Germline CDR1 SQVTM, CDR2 ANQGSEA. The CDR3 DNA follows: TGCAGCGTTAGTGAGGGAAAAGAGACCCAGTACTTC. It specifies CSVSEGKETQYF.

This clone was seen only a few times. The V and J genes are TRBV29-1 and TRBJ2-7, with D tentatively TRBD1 (5 bases). V was pared by 7 bases and J by 0 bases, with 7 bases between. The CDR3 consists of 11 residues. The germline gives CDR1 SQVTM, CDR2 ANQGSEA. CDR3 protein: CSARGSYEQYF. As DNA, the CDR3 is TGCAGCGCAAGGGGCTCCTACGAGCAGTACTTC.

This clone was detected only a few times. The chain links TRBV19 to TRBJ2-1; D is perhaps TRBD2 (6 bases). The V end was cut by 3 bases, the J end by 4 bases, with 13 bases between. The CDR3 is 15 residues long. Germline V gene data show CDR1 as LNHDA and CDR2 as SQIVND (reference sequence). The CDR3 nucleotides are TGTGCCAGTAGTATGGTGACTAGTGATTACAATGAGCAGTTCTTC. As protein: CASSMVTSDYNEQFF.

This clone was counted only a few times. The chain employs TRBV29-1 and TRBJ2-3, with 8 bases that match TRBD2. J lost 1 base, V lost 6 bases, and 9 bases had no gene match. Per germline, CDR1 SQVTM and CDR2 ANQGSEA. The CDR3 sequence is 15 residues long. CDR3 amino acids: CSVGYSAGGTDTQYF. Written as DNA, the CDR3 is TGCAGCGTGGGGTACTCAGCGGGGGGCACAGATACGCAGTATTTT.

This chain joins TRBV30 and TRBJ1-3; 7 nucleotides match TRBD1. V trimming: 3 bases; J trimming: 7 bases; junction bases outside the gene matches: 6. CDR1 GTSNPN and CDR2 SVGIG come from the germline V gene (reference sequence). The CDR3 consists of 13 residues. The CDR3 loop is CAWSGTVINTIYF. In DNA form, the CDR3 reads TGTGCCTGGAGCGGGACAGTAATTAACACCATATATTTT.

This chain uses TRBV7-9 with TRBJ2-3; 8 nucleotides agree with TRBD1. J lost 6 bases, V lost 5 bases, and 10 bases had no gene match. CDR1 SEHNR and CDR2 FQNEAQ come from the germline V gene (reference sequence). This CDR3 has 15 amino acids. In DNA, the CDR3 is TGTGCCAGCAGCCCAGGGACAGGTCCCTGGGATACGCAGTATTTT. This codes for CASSPGTGPWDTQYF.

The rearrangement uses TRBV9 and TRBJ2-5; 8 nucleotides align to TRBD2. CDR3 length: 16 amino acids. J gave up 6 bases and V 0 bases, and 10 bases lay outside the gene matches. Germline lookup yields CDR1 SGDLS and CDR2 YYNGEE. CDR3 residues: CASSVGLREARKTQYF. In DNA form, the CDR3 reads TGTGCCAGCAGCGTAGGATTGCGGGAGGCCCGGAAGACCCAGTACTTC.

The chain combines TRBV15 with TRBJ1-5, with D unclear. The CDR3 covers 12 residues. V lost 5 bases to trimming and J lost 3 bases, with 5 bases between them. Germline values: CDR1 LNHNV, CDR2 YYDKDF (reference sequence). CDR3: CATSPANQPQHF. CDR3 in DNA: TGTGCCACCAGCCCGGCCAATCAGCCCCAGCATTTT.

This clone has only a few counts. This chain joins TRBV7-9 and TRBJ1-1, with 9 bases fitting TRBD1. Germline V gene sequence: CDR1 SEHNR, CDR2 FQNEAQ (reference sequence). The CDR3 has 15 amino acids. After removal of 5 bases from V and 4 bases from J, the junction contained 8 bases not matched to a gene. CDR3 sequence (DNA): TGTGCCAGCAGCGCGCGGACAGGGGCGAGCACTGAAGCTTTCTTT. Translating gives CASSARTGASTEAFF.

This clone occurred once. The V call is TRBV23-1, the J call TRBJ1-2; no definite D call. TRBV23-1 is known as an ORF, though its function is uncertain. V lost 1 base to trimming and J lost 2 bases, with 8 bases between them. This CDR3 comprises 14 residues. In DNA form, the CDR3 reads TGCGCCAGCAGTCAATTTAAGAGGAACTATGGCTACACCTTC. Protein: CASSQFKRNYGYTF.

V usage is TRBV29-1 and J usage is TRBJ1-1; 9 bases fit TRBD1. Looked up from germline, CDR1 is SQVTM and CDR2 is ANQGSEA. V was clipped by 2 bases and J by 2 bases; unmatched bases: 6. This CDR3 is built from 15 residues. CDR3 nucleotides: TGCAGCGTTGAAAACAGGGGGCTCGGAAACACTGAAGCTTTCTTT. Translating gives CSVENRGLGNTEAFF.

The chain combines TRBV25-1 with TRBJ1-1, with TRBD1 identical over 8 bases. This CDR3 contains 13 residues. The germline gives CDR1 MGHDK, CDR2 SYGVNS. The V segment lost 8 bases and the J segment 5 bases; nucleotides outside the gene matches: 7. The CDR3 loop reads CASLDRARTEAFF. In nucleotides, the CDR3 is TGTGCCAGCTTGGACAGGGCTCGGACTGAAGCTTTCTTT.

The chain carries TRBV30 and TRBJ2-7, with D unclear. V lost 3 bases and J lost 3, with 3 bases in between. The CDR3 loop spans 10 amino acids. Germline V gives CDR1 GTSNPN, CDR2 SVGIG (reference sequence). The CDR3 spells CAWRDYEQYF. The CDR3 DNA reads as TGTGCCTGGAGGGACTACGAGCAGTACTTC.

This clone was detected only a few times. Additional DNA sequences in this sample encode the identical CDR3. V is TRBV7-9 and J is TRBJ1-2; D is perhaps TRBD1 (6 bases). This CDR3 comprises 13 residues. V was cut by 8 bases and J by 2 bases, with 12 bases left in between. The V gene's germline CDR1 is SEHNR and CDR2 FQNEAQ (reference sequence). This CDR3 reads CASELGANYGYTF. The CDR3, as DNA: TGTGCCAGCGAGCTGGGGGCGAACTATGGCTACACCTTC.

The CDR3 DNA reads TGTGCCAGCAGCTCGGGGATTGGCTACACCTTC. Translating it yields CASSSGIGYTF. The rearrangement links TRBV11-2 to TRBJ1-2; D call uncertain. The germline gives CDR1 SGHAT, CDR2 FQNNGV. CDR3 length: 11 residues. V shed 4 bases and J shed 7 bases, with 7 bases lying between them.

This clone showed up many times. The rearrangement links TRBV18 to TRBJ2-3, with TRBD2 matching over 7 bases. The trim removed 0 bases at V and 7 bases at J, leaving 7 bases unmatched. Germline V gene sequence: CDR1 KGHSH, CDR2 LQKENI. The CDR3 is made up of 15 amino acids. The CDR3, as DNA: TGTGCCAGCTCACCACCTTCCGGGGGGTTAAATACGCAGTATTTT. Protein: CASSPPSGGLNTQYF.

CDR3 protein: CSVGIQGKAYGYTF. For the CDR3, the DNA is TGCAGCGTTGGAATACAGGGCAAGGCCTATGGCTACACCTTC. The chain carries TRBV29-1 and TRBJ1-2; a weak D match, TRBD1 (6 bases). Germline V lookup: CDR1 SQVTM, CDR2 ANQGSEA. There are 14 residues in the CDR3. V shed 4 bases and J shed 4 bases, with 16 bases lying between them.

V and J are TRBV5-1 and TRBJ1-1; possibly TRBD1 for D (6 bases). The CDR3 length is 14 residues. Germline CDR1 is SGHRS and CDR2 is YFSETQ. V was cut by 0 bases and J by 6 bases, with 12 bases left in between. The CDR3 loop reads CASSLDGGHSEAFF. The CDR3 DNA sequence: TGCGCCAGCAGCTTGGATGGGGGGCACTCTGAAGCTTTCTTT. The full variable domain, its missing parts supplied by reference TRBV5-1 and TRBJ1-1, is KAGVTQTPRYLIKTRGQQVTLSCSPISGHRSVSWYQQTPGQGLQFLFEYFSETQRNKGNFPGRFSGRQFSNSRSEMNVSTLELGDSALYLCASSLDGGHSEAFFGQGTRLTVV.

This clone was recorded a few times. The CDR3 coding sequence is TGTGCCAGCAGCGCCGGGACAGGCTATGGCTACACCTTC. It specifies CASSAGTGYGYTF. V is TRBV9 and J is TRBJ1-2; TRBD1 matches 8 bases. This CDR3 contains 13 residues. V lost 3 bases and J lost 4; bases outside the gene matches: 2. The germline CDR1 and CDR2 sequences are SGDLS and YYNGEE.

V usage is TRBV7-9 and J usage is TRBJ1-1, with 8 bases aligning to TRBD1. After removal of 5 bases from V and 7 bases from J, the junction contained 15 bases not matched to a gene. Germline loops: CDR1 SEHNR, CDR2 FQNEAQ (reference sequence). The CDR3 has 16 amino acids. The CDR3, as DNA: TGTGCCAGCAGCCTAAAACGGACAGGGAGGGTTGGTGAAGCTTTCTTT. The encoded protein is CASSLKRTGRVGEAFF. Full variable domain (missing parts from reference TRBV7-9 and TRBJ1-1): DTGVSQNPRHKITKRGQNVTFRCDPISEHNRLYWYRQTLGQGPEFLTYFQNEAQLEKSRLLSDRFSAERPKGSFSTLEIQRTEQGDSAMYLCASSLKRTGRVGEAFFGQGTRLTVV.

This clone has just a few counts. This chain uses TRBV29-1 with TRBJ2-3; 9 nucleotides match TRBD1. Germline-derived CDR1 and CDR2 are SQVTM and ANQGSEA. The CDR3 is 15 amino acids. Trimming removed 6 bases from V and 1 base from J; junction bases left unmatched: 8. The chain's CDR3 is CSVAVGQGGTDTQYF. CDR3 nucleotide sequence: TGCAGCGTCGCGGTGGGACAGGGTGGCACAGATACGCAGTATTTT.

In its sample, this clone was seen a few times. The chain joins TRBV10-3 to TRBJ1-2; D is ambiguous. The CDR3 length is 15 residues. Germline assignment: CDR1 ENHRY and CDR2 SYGVKD. Trimming shortened V by 5 bases and J by 3 bases, and 16 bases separated the two germline ends. CDR3 sequence reads: CAISSEAGRDYGYTF. The CDR3 DNA is TGTGCCATCAGTTCTGAAGCCGGGCGGGACTATGGCTACACCTTC.

This chain uses TRBV30 with TRBJ1-1; possibly TRBD1 for D (6 bases). Trimming removed 5 bases from V and 1 base from J, with 11 bases in between. This CDR3 contains 13 residues. Germline V lookup: CDR1 GTSNPN, CDR2 SVGIG (reference sequence). The CDR3 DNA follows: TGTGCCTGGGCTTGGGGACAGAACACTGAAGCTTTCTTT. This translates into CAWAWGQNTEAFF.

A remark on this clone: One end of the junction varies from germline; a read error may be responsible. The chain uses TRBV6-6 and TRBJ2-3; D is unresolved. Looked up from germline, CDR1 is MNHNY and CDR2 is SVGAGI (reference sequence). The CDR3 runs to 11 residues. CDR3 sequence reads: CASSSRDTQYF. CDR3 nucleotides: TGTGCCAGCAGTAGCAGAGATACGCAGTATTTT.